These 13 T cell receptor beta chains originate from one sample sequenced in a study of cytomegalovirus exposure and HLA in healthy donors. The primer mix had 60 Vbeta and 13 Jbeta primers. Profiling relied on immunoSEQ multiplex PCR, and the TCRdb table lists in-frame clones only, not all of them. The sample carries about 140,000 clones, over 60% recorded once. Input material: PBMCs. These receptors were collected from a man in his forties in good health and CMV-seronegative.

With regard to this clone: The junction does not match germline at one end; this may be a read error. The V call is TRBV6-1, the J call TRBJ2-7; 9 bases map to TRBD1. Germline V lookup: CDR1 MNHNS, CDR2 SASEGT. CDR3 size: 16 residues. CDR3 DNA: TGTGCCAGCGGTGAGCTTTTTACGGGACAGGGCTACGAGCAGTACTTC. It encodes CASGELFTGQGYEQYF.

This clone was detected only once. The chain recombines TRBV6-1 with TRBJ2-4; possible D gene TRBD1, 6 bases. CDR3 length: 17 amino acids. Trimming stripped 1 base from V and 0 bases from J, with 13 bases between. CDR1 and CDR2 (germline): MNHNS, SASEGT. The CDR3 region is CASSEGAWDIAKNIQYF. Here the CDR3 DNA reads TGTGCCAGCAGTGAAGGGGCTTGGGACATAGCCAAAAACATTCAGTACTTC.

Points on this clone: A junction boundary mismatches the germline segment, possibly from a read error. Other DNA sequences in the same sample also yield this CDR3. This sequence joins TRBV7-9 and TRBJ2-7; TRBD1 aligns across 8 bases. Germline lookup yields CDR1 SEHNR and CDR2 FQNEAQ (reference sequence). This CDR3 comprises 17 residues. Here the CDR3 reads CASSSTGQGARYSEQYF. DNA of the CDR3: TGCGCCAGCAGCTCAACCGGACAGGGCGCCCGGTATAGCGAGCAGTACTTC. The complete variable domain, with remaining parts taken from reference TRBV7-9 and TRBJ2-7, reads DTGVSQNPRHKITKRGQNVTFRCDPISEHNRLYWYRQTLGQGPEFLTYFQNEAQLEKSRLLSDRFSAERPKGSFSTLEIQRTEQGDSAMYLCASSSTGQGARYSEQYFGPGTRLTVT.

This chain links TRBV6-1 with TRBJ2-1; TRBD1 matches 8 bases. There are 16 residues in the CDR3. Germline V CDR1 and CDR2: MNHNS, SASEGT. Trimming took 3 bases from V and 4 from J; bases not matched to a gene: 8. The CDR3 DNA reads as TGTGCCAGCAGTGATTTCTTTAACAGGGGGTACAATGAGCAGTTCTTC. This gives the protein CASSDFFNRGYNEQFF.

The CDR3 region is CASSPTSGSAGELFF. As DNA, the CDR3 is TGTGCCAGTAGCCCGACTAGCGGGAGTGCCGGGGAGCTGTTTTTT. The V gene is TRBV19, the J gene TRBJ2-2; 12 nucleotides align to TRBD2. Germline lookup yields CDR1 LNHDA and CDR2 SQIVND (reference sequence). The CDR3 loop spans 15 amino acids. Losses at the gene ends were 6 bases for V and 6 bases for J; bases not matched to a gene: 5. Filled out from reference TRBV19 and TRBJ2-2, the complete variable domain reads DGGITQSPKYLFRKEGQNVTLSCEQNLNHDAMYWYRQDPGQGLRLIYYSQIVNDFQKGDIAEGYSVSREKKESFPLTVTSAQKNPTAFYLCASSPTSGSAGELFFGEGSRLTVL.

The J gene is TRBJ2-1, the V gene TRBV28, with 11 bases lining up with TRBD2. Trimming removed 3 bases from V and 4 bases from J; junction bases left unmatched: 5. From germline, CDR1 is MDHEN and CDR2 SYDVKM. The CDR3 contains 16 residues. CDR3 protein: CASSFSLAGGYNEQFF. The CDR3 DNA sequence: TGTGCCAGCAGTTTTAGTCTAGCGGGAGGTTACAATGAGCAGTTCTTC.

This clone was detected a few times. The CDR3 loop is CASRQDSAYEQYF. The DNA for the CDR3 is TGTGCCAGCAGGCAGGACTCGGCCTACGAGCAGTACTTC. The genes are TRBV6-6 and TRBJ2-7, with D perhaps TRBD2 (5 bases). Per the germline V gene, CDR1 is MNHNY and CDR2 is SVGAGI (reference sequence). Trimming shortened V by 6 bases and J by 2 bases, and 11 bases separated the two germline ends. This CDR3 region has 13 residues.

CDR3 coding DNA: TGTGCCAGCAGTTTATCGGTCACCGGGGCCTACGAGCAGTACTTC. It yields the protein CASSLSVTGAYEQYF. This chain joins TRBV27 and TRBJ2-7; D possibly corresponds to TRBD2 (5 bases). This CDR3 region has 15 residues. Looked up from germline, CDR1 is MNHEY and CDR2 is SMNVEV (reference sequence). With 0 bases removed from V and 2 bases from J, the gap between germline ends came to 11 bases.

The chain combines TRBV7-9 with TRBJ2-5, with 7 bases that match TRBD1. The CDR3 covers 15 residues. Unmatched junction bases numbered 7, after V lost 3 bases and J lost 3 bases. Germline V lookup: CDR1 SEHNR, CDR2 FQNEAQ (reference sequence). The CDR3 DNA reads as TGTGCCAGCAGCTTGAAGGGAGACAGGGAAGAGACCCAGTACTTC. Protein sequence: CASSLKGDREETQYF. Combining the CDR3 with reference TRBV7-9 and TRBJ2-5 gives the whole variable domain DTGVSQNPRHKITKRGQNVTFRCDPISEHNRLYWYRQTLGQGPEFLTYFQNEAQLEKSRLLSDRFSAERPKGSFSTLEIQRTEQGDSAMYLCASSLKGDREETQYFGPGTRLLVL.

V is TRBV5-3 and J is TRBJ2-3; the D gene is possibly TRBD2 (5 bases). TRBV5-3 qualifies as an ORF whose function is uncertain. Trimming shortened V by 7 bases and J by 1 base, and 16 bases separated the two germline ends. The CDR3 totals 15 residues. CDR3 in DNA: TGTGCCAGAGAAGACCCGGAGGCGGGCACAGATACGCAGTATTTT. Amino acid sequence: CAREDPEAGTDTQYF.

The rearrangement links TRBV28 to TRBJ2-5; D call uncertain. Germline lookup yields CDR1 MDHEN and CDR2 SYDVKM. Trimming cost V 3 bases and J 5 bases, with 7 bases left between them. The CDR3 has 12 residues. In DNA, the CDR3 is TGTGCCAGCAGTTTTATCGGGGAGACCCAGTACTTC. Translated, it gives CASSFIGETQYF. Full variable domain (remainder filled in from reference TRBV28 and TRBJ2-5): DVKVTQSSRYLVKRTGEKVFLECVQDMDHENMFWYRQDPGLGLRLIYFSYDVKMKEKGDIPEGYSVSREKKERFSLILESASTNQTSMYLCASSFIGETQYFGPGTRLLVL.

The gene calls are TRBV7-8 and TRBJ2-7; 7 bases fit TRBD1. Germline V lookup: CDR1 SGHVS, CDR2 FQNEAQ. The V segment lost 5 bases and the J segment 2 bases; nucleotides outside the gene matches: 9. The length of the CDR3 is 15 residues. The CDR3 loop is CASSDRDRRAYEQYF. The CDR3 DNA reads TGTGCCAGCAGCGACAGGGACCGCCGGGCCTACGAGCAGTACTTC.

The CDR3 loop reads CASSQDDTGTSGGDTQYF. CDR3 in DNA: TGTGCCAGCAGCCAAGATGACACGGGGACTAGCGGGGGGGATACGCAGTATTTT. The chain couples TRBV4-2 to TRBJ2-3; 15 nucleotides match TRBD2. V trimming: 0 bases; J trimming: 6 bases; junction bases outside the gene matches: 7. CDR3 length equals 18 residues. Germline V gene lookup returns CDR1 LGHNA and CDR2 YNFKEQ.